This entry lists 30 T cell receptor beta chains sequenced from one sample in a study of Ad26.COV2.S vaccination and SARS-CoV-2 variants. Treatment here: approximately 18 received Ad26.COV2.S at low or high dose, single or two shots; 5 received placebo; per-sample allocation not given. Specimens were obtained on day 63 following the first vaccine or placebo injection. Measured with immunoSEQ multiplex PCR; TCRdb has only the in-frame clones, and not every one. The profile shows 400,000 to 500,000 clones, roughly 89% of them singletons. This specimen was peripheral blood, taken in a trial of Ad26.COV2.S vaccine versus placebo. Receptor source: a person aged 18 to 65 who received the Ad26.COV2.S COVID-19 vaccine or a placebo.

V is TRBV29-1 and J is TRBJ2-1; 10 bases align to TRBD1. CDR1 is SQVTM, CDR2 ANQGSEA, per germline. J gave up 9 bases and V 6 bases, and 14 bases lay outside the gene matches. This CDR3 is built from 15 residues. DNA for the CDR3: TGCAGCGTGGAAACCGGGACAGGGGTTTTGGGTGAGCAGTTCTTC. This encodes CSVETGTGVLGEQFF.

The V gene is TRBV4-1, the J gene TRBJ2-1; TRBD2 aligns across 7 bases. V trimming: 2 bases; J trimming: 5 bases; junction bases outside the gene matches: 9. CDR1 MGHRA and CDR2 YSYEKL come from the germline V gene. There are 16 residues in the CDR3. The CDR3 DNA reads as TGCGCCAGCAGCCAAAGAACTAGCGTGGGGGACAATGAGCAGTTCTTC. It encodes CASSQRTSVGDNEQFF.

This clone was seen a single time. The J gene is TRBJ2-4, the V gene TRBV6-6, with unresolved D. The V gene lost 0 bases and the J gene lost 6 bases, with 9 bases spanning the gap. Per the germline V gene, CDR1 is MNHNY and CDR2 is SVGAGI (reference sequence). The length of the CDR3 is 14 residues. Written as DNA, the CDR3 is TGTGCCAGCAGTTACTCCCGAGCAGGAAACATTCAGTACTTC. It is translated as CASSYSRAGNIQYF.

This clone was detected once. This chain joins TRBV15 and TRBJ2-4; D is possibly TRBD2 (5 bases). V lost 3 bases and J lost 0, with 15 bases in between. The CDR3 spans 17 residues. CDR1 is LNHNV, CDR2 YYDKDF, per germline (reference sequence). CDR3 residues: CATSRGKRGLAKNIQYF. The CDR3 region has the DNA TGTGCCACCAGCAGGGGGAAGAGAGGACTAGCCAAAAACATTCAGTACTTC.

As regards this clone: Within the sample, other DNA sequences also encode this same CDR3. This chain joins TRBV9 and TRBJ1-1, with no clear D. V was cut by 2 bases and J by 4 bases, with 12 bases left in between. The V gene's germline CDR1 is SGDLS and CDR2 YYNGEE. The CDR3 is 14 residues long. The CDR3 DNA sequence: TGTGCCAGCAGCGTTACTGTAGGGAGCACTGAAGCTTTCTTT. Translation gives CASSVTVGSTEAFF.

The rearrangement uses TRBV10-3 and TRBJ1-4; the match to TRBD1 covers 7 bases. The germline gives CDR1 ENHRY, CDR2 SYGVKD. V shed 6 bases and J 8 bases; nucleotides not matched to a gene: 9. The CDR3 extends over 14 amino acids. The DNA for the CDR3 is TGTGCCATCAGACCGACAGGGTTGAGCGAAAAACTGTTTTTT. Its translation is CAIRPTGLSEKLFF.

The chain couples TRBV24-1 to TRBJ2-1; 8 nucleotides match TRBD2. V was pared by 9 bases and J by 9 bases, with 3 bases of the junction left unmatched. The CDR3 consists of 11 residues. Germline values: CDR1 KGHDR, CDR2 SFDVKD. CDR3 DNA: TGTGCCACCGCGGGAGGCGCTGAGCAGTTCTTC. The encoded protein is CATAGGAEQFF.

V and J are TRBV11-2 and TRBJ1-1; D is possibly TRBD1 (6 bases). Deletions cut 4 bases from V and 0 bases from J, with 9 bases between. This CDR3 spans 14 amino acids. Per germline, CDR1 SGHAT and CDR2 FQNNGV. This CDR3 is CASSYGTLNTEAFF. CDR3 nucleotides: TGTGCCAGCAGCTATGGGACATTGAACACTGAAGCTTTCTTT.

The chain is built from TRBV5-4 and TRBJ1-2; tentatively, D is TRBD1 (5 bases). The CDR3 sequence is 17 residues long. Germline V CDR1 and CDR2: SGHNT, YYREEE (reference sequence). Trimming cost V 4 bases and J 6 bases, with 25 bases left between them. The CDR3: CASSLSITSGRAHGYTF. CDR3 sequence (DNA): TGTGCCAGCAGCCTTTCGATTACTTCAGGGCGTGCACATGGCTACACCTTC.

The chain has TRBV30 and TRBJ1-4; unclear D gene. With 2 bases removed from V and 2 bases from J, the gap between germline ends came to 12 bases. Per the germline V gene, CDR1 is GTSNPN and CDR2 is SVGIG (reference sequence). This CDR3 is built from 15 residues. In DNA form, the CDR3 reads TGTGCCTGGAGTATCGAGGGCTGGACTAATGAAAAACTGTTTTTT. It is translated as CAWSIEGWTNEKLFF.

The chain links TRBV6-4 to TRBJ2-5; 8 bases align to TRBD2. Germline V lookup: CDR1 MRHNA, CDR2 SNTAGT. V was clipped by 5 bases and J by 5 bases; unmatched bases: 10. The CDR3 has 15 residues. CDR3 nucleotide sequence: TGTGCCAGCAGTCCTCGGCGGGGGGAATTTGAGACCCAGTACTTC. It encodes CASSPRRGEFETQYF.

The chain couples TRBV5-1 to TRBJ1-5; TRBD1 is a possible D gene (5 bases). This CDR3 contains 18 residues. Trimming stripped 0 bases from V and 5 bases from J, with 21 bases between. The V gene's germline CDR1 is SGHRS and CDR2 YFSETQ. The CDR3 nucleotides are TGCGCCAGCAGCTTGGGCGAAGCTGGGGCTGAGGGGCATCAGCCCCAGCATTTT. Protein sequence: CASSLGEAGAEGHQPQHF.

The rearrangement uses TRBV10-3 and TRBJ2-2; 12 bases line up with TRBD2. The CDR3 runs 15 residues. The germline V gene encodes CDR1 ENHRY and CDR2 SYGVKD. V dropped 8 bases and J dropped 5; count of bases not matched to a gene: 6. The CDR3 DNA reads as TGTGCCATCTCCCCAGGACTAGCGGGAACCGGGGAGCTGTTTTTT. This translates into CAISPGLAGTGELFF.

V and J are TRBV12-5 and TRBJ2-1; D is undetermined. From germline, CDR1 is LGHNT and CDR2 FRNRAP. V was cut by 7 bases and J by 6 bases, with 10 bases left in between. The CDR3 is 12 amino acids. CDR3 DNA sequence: TGTGCTAGTGCCACTTCAGGCAATGAGCAGTTCTTC. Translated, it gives CASATSGNEQFF.

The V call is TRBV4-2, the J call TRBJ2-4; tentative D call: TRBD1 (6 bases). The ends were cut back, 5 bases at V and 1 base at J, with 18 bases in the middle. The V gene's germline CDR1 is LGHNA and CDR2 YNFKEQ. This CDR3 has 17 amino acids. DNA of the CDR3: TGTGCCAGCAGCGTTGGGACATCCCACAGGGCCAAAAACATTCAGTACTTC. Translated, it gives CASSVGTSHRAKNIQYF.

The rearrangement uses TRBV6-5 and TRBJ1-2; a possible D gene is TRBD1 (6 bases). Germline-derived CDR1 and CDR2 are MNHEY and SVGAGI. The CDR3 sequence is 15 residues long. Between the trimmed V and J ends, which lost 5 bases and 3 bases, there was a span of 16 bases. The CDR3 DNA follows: TGTGCCAGCAGTCGGGCCAGGGGCGGTGACTATGGCTACACCTTC. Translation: CASSRARGGDYGYTF.

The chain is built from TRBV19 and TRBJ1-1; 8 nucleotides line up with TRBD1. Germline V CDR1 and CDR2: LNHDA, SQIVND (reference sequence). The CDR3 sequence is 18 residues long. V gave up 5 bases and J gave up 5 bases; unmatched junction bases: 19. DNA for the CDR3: TGTGCCAGTAGTGTCAGCCTTACCGGACAGGGCTTGAGTACTGAAGCTTTCTTT. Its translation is CASSVSLTGQGLSTEAFF.

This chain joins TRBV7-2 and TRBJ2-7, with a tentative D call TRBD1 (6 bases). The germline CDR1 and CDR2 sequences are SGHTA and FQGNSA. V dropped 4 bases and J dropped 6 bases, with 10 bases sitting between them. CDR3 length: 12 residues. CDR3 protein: CASSWDTGEQYF. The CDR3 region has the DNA TGTGCCAGCAGCTGGGACACAGGCGAGCAGTACTTC.

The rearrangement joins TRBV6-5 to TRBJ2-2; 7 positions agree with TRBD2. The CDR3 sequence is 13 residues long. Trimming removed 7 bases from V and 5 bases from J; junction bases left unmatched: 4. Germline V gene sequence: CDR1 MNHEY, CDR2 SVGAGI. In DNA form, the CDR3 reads TGTGCCAGCAAGGCGGGAGTTACCGGGGAGCTGTTTTTT. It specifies CASKAGVTGELFF.

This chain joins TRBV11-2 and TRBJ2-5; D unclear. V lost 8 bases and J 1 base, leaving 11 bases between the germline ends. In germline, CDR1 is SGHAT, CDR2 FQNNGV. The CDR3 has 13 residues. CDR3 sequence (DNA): TGTGCCAGCGGTGCAGGCAGCCAAGAGACCCAGTACTTC. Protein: CASGAGSQETQYF.

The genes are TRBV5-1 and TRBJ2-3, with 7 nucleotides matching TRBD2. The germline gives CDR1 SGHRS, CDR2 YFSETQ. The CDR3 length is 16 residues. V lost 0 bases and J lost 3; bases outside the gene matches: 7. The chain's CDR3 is CASSLDRAGATDTQYF. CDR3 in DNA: TGCGCCAGCAGCTTGGATCGGGCGGGAGCGACAGATACGCAGTATTTT.

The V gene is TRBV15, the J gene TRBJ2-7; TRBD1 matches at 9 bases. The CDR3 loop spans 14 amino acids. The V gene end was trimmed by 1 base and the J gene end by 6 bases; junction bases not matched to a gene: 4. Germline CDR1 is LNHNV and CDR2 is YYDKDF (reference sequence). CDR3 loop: CATSRGTGGGEQYF. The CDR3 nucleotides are TGTGCCACCAGCAGAGGAACAGGGGGCGGCGAGCAGTACTTC.

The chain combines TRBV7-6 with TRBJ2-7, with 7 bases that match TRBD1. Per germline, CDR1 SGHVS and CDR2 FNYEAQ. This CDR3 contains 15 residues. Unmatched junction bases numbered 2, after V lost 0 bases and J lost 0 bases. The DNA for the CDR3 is TGTGCCAGCAGCTTAGCAACAGGGGTCTCCTACGAGCAGTACTTC. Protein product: CASSLATGVSYEQYF.

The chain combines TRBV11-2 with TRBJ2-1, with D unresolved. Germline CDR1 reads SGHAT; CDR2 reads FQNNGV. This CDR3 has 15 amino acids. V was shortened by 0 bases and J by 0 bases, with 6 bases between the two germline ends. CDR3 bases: TGTGCCAGCAGCTTAGACATAGACTCCTACAATGAGCAGTTCTTC. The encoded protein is CASSLDIDSYNEQFF.

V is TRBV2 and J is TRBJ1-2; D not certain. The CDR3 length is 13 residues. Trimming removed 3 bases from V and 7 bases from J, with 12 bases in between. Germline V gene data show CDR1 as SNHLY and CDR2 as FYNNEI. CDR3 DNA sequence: TGTGCCAGCAGTGAGGATCTAACCGGTGGCTACACCTTC. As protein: CASSEDLTGGYTF.

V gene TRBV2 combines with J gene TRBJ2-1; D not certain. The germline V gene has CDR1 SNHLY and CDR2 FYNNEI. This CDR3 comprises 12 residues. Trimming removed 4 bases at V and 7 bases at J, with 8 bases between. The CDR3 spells CASSGSENEQFF. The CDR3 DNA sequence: TGTGCCAGCAGTGGTTCCGAGAATGAGCAGTTCTTC.

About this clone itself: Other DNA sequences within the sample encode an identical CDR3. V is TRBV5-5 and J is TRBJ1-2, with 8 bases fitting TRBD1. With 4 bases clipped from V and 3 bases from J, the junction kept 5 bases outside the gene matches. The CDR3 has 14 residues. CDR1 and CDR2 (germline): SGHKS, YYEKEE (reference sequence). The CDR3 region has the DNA TGTGCCAGCAGCCTGGACAGGGCCTACTATGGCTACACCTTC. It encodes CASSLDRAYYGYTF.

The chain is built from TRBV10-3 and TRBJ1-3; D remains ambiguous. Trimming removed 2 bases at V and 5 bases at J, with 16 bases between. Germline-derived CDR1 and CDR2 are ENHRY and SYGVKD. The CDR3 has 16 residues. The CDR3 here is CAISERLGISRNTIYF. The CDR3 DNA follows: TGTGCCATCAGTGAGCGACTGGGGATATCTAGAAACACCATATATTTT.

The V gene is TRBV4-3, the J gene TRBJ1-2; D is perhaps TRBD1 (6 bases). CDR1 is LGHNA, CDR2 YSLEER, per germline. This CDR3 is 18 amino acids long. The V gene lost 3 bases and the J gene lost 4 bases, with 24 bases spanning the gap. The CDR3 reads CASSQYPVSGGLAYGYTF. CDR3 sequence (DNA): TGCGCCAGCAGCCAGTACCCTGTGAGCGGGGGGCTTGCCTATGGCTACACCTTC.

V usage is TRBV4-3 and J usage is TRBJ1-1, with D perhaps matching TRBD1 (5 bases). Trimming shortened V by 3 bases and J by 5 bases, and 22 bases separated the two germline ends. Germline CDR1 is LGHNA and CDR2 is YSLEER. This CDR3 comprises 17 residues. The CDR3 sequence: CASSQDLGGTSRTEAFF. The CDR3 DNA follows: TGCGCCAGCAGCCAGGATCTGGGGGGAACGAGTCGAACTGAAGCTTTCTTT.